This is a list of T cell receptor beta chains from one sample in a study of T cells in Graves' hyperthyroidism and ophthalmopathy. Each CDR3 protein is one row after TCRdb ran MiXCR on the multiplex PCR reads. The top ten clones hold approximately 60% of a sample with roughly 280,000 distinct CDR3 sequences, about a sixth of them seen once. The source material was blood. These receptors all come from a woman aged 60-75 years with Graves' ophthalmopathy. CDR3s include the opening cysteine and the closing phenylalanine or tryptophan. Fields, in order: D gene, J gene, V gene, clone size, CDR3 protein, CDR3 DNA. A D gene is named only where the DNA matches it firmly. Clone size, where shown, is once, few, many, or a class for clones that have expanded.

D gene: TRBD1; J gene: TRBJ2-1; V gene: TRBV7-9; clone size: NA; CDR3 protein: CASSTGTGTGARNEQFF; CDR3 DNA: TGTGCCAGCAGCACAGGGACCGGGACAGGGGCTAGAAATGAGCAGTTCTTC
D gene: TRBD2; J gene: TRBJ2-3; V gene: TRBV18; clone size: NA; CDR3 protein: CASSPVTSGRERGTQYF; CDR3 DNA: TGTGCCAGCTCACCAGTGACTAGCGGGAGGGAGCGTGGTACGCAGTATTTT
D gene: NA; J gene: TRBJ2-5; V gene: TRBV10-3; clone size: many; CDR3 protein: CAINSGGLGETQYF; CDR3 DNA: TGTGCCATCAATTCCGGGGGGCTGGGGGAGACCCAGTACTTC
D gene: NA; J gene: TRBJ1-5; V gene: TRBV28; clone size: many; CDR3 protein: CASSQRKGMYQPQHF; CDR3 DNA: TGTGCCAGCAGTCAGCGAAAAGGGATGTATCAGCCCCAGCATTTT
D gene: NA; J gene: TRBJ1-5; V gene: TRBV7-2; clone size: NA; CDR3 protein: CASSLSTPGRYSNQPQHF; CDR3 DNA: TGTGCCAGCAGCTTAAGTACCCCGGGGCGATATAGCAATCAGCCCCAGCATTTT
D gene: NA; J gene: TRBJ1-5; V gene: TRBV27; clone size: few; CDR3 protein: CASSLSTGQPQHF; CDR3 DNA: TGTGCCAGCAGTTTATCAACGGGGCAGCCCCAGCATTTT
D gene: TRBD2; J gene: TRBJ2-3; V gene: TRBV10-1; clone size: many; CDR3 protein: CASRETSGRTPPLAGTQYF; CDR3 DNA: TGCGCCAGCAGGGAGACTAGCGGGAGGACTCCCCCCTTAGCGGGAACGCAGTATTTT
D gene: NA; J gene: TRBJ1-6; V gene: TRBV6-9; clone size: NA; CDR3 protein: CASSYSAGHSPLHF; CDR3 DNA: TGTGCCAGCAGTTATTCCGCGGGGCATTCACCCCTCCACTTT
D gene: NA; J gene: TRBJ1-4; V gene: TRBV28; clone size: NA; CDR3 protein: CASSLAGDATNGKLFF; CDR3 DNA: TGTGCCAGCAGTTTAGCGGGAGATGCAACTAATGGAAAACTGTTTTTT
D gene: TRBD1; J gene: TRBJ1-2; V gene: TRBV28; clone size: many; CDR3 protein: CASSSTGGVNYGYTF; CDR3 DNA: TGTGCCAGCAGTTCGACAGGGGGCGTCAACTATGGCTACACCTTC
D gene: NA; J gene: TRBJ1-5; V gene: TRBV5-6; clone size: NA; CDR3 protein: CASSPDPNNQPQHF; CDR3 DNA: TGTGCCAGCAGCCCAGACCCCAACAATCAGCCCCAGCATTTT
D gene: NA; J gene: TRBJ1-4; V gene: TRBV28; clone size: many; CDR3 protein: CASSSDRSNEKLFF; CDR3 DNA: TGTGCCAGCAGTTCCGACAGGTCTAATGAAAAACTGTTTTTT
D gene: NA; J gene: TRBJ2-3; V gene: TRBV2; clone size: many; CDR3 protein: CASSQLESTDTQYF; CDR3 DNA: TGTGCCAGCAGCCAACTAGAGAGCACAGATACGCAGTATTTT
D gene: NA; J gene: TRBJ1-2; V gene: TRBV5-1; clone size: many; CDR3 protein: CASSLGPRASDYGYTF; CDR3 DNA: TGCGCCAGCAGCTTGGGTCCCAGGGCGTCAGACTATGGCTACACCTTC
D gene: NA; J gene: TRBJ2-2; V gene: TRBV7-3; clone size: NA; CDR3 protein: CASSGGGGRRSTGELFF; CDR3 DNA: TGTGCCAGCAGCGGGGGGGGCGGGAGAAGAAGCACCGGGGAGCTGTTTTTT
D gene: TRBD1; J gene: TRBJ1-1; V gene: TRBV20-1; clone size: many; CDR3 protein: CSARDPGQGVNTEAFF; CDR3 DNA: TGCAGTGCTAGAGATCCAGGACAGGGAGTGAACACTGAAGCTTTCTTT
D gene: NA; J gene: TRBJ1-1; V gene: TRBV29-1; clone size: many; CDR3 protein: CSVVQEIDEAFF; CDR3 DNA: TGCAGCGTTGTTCAGGAGATTGATGAAGCTTTCTTT
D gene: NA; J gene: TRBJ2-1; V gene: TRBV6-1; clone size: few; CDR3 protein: CASRWGSYNEQFF; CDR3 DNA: TGTGCCAGCAGGTGGGGCTCCTACAATGAGCAGTTCTTC
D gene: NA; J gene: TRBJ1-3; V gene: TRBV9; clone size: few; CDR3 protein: CASSPPLGSYSAGNTIYF; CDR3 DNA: TGTGCCAGCAGCCCACCTCTAGGTTCATACTCTGCTGGAAACACCATATATTTT
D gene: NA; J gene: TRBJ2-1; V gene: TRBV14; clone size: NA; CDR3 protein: CASSQEYSYNDQFF; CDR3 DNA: TGTGCCAGCAGCCAAGAATACAGCTACAATGACCAGTTCTTC
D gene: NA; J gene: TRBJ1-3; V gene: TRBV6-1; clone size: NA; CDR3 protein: CASSVSRGFSGNTIYF; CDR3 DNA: TGTGCCAGCAGTGTTTCACGGGGTTTCTCTGGAAACACCATATATTTT
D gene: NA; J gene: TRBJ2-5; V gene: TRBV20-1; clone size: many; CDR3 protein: CSVAPGWETQYF; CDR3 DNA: TGCAGTGTGGCGCCGGGGTGGGAGACCCAGTACTTC
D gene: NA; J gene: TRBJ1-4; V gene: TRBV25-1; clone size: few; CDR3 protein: CASSERGINEKLFF; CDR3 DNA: TGTGCCAGCAGTGAAAGAGGGATAAATGAAAAACTGTTTTTT
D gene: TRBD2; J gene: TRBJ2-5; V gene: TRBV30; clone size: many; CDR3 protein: CAWSVGGRETQYF; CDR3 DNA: TGTGCCTGGAGTGTAGGCGGGAGAGAGACCCAGTACTTC
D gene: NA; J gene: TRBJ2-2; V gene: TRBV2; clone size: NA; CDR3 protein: CASVRENTGELFF; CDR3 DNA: TGTGCCAGCGTTCGGGAGAACACCGGGGAGCTGTTTTTT
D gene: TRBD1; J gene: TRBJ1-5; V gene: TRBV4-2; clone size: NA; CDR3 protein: CASSQEVRGLGQPQHF; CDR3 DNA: TGTGCCAGCAGCCAAGAGGTCAGGGGGCTAGGTCAGCCCCAGCATTTT
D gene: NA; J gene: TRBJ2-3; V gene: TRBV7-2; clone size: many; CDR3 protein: CASSLIRGGTDTQYF; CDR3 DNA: TGTGCCAGCAGCTTAATTCGCGGGGGCACAGATACGCAGTATTTT
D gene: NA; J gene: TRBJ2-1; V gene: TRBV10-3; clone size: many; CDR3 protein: CATGLRGYNEQFF; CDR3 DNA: TGTGCCACTGGACTAAGGGGCTACAATGAGCAGTTCTTC
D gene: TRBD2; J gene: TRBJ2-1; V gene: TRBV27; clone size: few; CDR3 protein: CASSGAGAAYNEQFF; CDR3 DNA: TGTGCCAGCAGTGGAGCGGGAGCAGCTTACAATGAGCAGTTCTTC
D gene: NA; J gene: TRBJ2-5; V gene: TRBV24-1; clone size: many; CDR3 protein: CATSDSAKETQYF; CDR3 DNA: TGTGCCACCAGTGACAGCGCTAAAGAGACCCAGTACTTC
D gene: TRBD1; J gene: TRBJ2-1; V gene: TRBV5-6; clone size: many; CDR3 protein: CASSSYGTADNEQFF; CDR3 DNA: TGTGCCAGCAGCTCATACGGGACAGCTGACAATGAGCAGTTCTTC
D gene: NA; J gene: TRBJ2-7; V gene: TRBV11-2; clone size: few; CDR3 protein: CASSADPSYEQYF; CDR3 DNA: TGTGCCAGCAGCGCCGACCCTTCCTACGAGCAGTACTTC
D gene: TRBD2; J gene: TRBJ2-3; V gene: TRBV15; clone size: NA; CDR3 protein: CATSRDPSGGGTDTQYF; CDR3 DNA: TGTGCCACCAGCAGAGACCCTAGCGGGGGGGGCACAGATACGCAGTATTTT
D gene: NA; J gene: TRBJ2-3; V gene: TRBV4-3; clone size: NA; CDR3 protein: CASSQDRWSTDTQYF; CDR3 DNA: TGCGCCAGCAGCCAAGATCGGTGGAGCACAGATACGCAGTATTTT
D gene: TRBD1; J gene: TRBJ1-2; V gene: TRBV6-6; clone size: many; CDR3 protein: CASSYLDRGRLIYGYTF; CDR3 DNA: TGTGCCAGCAGTTACCTGGACAGGGGGAGGTTGATCTATGGCTACACCTTC
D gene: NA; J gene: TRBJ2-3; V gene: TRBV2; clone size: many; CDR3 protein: CASSFGPPSTDTQYF; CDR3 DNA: TGTGCCAGCAGTTTCGGCCCTCCTAGCACAGATACGCAGTATTTT
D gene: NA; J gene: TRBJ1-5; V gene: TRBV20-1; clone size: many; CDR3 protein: CSVRDTYSNQPQHF; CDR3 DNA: TGCAGTGTTCGGGACACCTATAGCAATCAGCCCCAGCATTTT
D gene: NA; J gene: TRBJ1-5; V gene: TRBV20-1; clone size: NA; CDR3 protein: CSAWNSNQPQHF; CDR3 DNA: TGCAGTGCGTGGAATAGCAATCAGCCCCAGCATTTT
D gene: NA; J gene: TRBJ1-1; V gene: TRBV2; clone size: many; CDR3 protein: CASDGDGDEAFF; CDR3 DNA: TGTGCCAGCGATGGGGACGGAGACGAAGCTTTCTTT
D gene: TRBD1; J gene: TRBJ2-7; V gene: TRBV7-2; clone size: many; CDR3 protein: CASSSTGRSYEQYF; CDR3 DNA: TGTGCCAGCAGCTCGACAGGGCGGTCCTACGAGCAGTACTTC
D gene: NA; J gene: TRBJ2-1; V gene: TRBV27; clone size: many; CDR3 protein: CASKRTNGNEQFF; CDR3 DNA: TGTGCCAGCAAACGGACCAATGGCAATGAGCAGTTCTTC
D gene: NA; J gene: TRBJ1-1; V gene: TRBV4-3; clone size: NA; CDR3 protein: CASSHESRGNTEAFF; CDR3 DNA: TGCGCCAGCAGCCATGAGAGCAGGGGGAACACTGAAGCTTTCTTT
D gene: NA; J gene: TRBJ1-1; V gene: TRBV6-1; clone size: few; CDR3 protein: CASKDLSDTEAFF; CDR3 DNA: TGTGCCAGCAAAGACCTCTCGGACACTGAAGCTTTCTTT
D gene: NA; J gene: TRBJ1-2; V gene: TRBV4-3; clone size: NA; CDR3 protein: CASSQDATARYTF; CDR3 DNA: TGCGCCAGCAGCCAAGACGCAACGGCTCGCTACACCTTC
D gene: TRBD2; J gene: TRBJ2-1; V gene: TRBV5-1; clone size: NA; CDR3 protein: CASSLVGGALDEQFF; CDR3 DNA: TGCGCCAGCAGCTTGGTCGGGGGGGCCCTCGATGAGCAGTTCTTC
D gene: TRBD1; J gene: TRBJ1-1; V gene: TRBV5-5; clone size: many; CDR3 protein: CASSLPTGAAFF; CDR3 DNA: TGTGCCAGCAGCTTACCCACAGGGGCAGCTTTCTTT
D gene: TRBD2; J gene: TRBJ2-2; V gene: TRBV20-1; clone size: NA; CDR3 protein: CSARDPAGGPNTGELFF; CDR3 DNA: TGCAGTGCTAGAGATCCAGCGGGAGGGCCGAACACCGGGGAGCTGTTTTTT
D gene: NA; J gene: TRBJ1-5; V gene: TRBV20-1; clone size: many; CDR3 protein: CSASAYSGNQPQHF; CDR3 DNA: TGCAGTGCTAGTGCCTACTCGGGCAATCAGCCCCAGCATTTT
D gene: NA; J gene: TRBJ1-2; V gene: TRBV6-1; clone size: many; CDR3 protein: CASSNEPDGHYGYTF; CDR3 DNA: TGTGCCAGCAGCAATGAACCGGACGGACACTATGGCTACACCTTC
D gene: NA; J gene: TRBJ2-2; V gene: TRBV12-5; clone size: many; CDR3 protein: CASGLSSGGELFF; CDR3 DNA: TGTGCTAGTGGTTTAAGTTCGGGCGGGGAGCTGTTTTTT
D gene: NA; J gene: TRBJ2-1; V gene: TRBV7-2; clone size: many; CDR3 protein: CASSQDGGEGYEQFF; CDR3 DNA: TGTGCCAGCAGCCAGGACGGAGGAGAAGGTTATGAGCAGTTCTTC
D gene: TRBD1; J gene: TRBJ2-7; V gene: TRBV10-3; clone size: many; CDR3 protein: CAISESGDRRYEQYF; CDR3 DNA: TGTGCCATCAGTGAGTCGGGGGACAGGAGGTACGAGCAGTACTTC